A selection of T cell receptor beta chains follows, all from one sample in a study of T-cell reconstitution after alpha-beta-depleted transplantation in children. One entry per CDR3 protein results from TCRdb running MiXCR on the PCR reads. The table lists around 490,000 distinct CDR3 sequences, approximately 10% of them singletons. Material: PBMCs, mostly from graft donor cells, obtained 180 days after TCRalphabeta/CD19-depleted stem cell transplant. The receptors were sampled from a female patient aged 2-9 years who had a stem cell transplant for aplastic anemia, so the T cells may come from the graft donor. Both conserved end residues are part of each CDR3. A D gene is named only where the DNA matches it firmly. Some rows have no size entry. The others give once, few or many, or a class for an expanded clone.

TRBJ2-1 - many TRBV29-1 TGCAGCGTTGAAGATCGGGGGACCACCTATAATCACAATGAGCAGTTCTTC CSVEDRGTTYNHNEQFF
TRBJ2-7 - few TRBV30 TGTGCCTGGAGACGAACCTACGAGCAGTACTTC CAWRRTYEQYF
TRBJ2-1 TRBD1 few TRBV29-1 TGCAGCGTTGAAGGGGACAGGAGCTCCTACAATGAGCAGTTCTTC CSVEGDRSSYNEQFF
TRBJ2-1 TRBD2 - TRBV4-3 TGCGCCAGCAGCCAGTCCGTTACTAGCGGGAGCCTCAGTGAGCAGTTCTTC CASSQSVTSGSLSEQFF
TRBJ2-3 - - TRBV20-1 TGCAGTGTCGAGAGATGGCGGCCAAAGACCACGCAGTATTTT CSVERWRPKTTQYF
TRBJ2-7 - many TRBV7-2 TGTGCCAGCAGCTTAACTCAGATCTCCTCCTACGAGCAGTACTTC CASSLTQISSYEQYF
TRBJ1-2 TRBD1 - TRBV7-9 TGTGCCAGCAGCTTACGACAGGGGGACCTTTTCGGCTACACCTTC CASSLRQGDLFGYTF
TRBJ2-2 TRBD2 many TRBV9 TGTGCCAGCAGCGTAGCGGGAGGAAACACCGGGGAGCTGTTTTTT CASSVAGGNTGELFF
TRBJ2-7 TRBD1 few TRBV7-8 TGTGCCAGCAGCTTTAGAGGGACAGGGAAATCCTACGAGCAGTACTTC CASSFRGTGKSYEQYF
TRBJ2-2 - - TRBV6-2/TRBV6-3 TGTGCCAGCAGTTACTCGTTGAGGGCCGGGGAGCTGTTTTTT CASSYSLRAGELFF
TRBJ2-7 - few TRBV27 TGTGCCACTTCTCTAGGGGGCTCCTACGAGCAGTACTTC CATSLGGSYEQYF
TRBJ2-1 TRBD2 - TRBV5-1 TGCGCCAGCAGCTTGGGTTACCCGGGACTAGAGTACAATGAGCAGTTCTTC CASSLGYPGLEYNEQFF
TRBJ2-1 - few TRBV7-9 TGTGCCAGCAGCTTACTGGGGCGCGAGCAGTTCTTC CASSLLGREQFF
TRBJ2-2 - - TRBV7-2 TGTGCCAGCAGCTTAAAGAGGAAATACTCGAACACCGGGGAGCTGTTTTTT CASSLKRKYSNTGELFF
TRBJ2-1 - few TRBV12-3/TRBV12-4 TGTGCCAGCAGTTTAGCACTAGGATACAATGAGCAGTTCTTC CASSLALGYNEQFF
TRBJ2-5 - - TRBV19 TGTGCCAGCCGCAAGTTTTACGAAGAGACCCAGTACTTC CASRKFYEETQYF
TRBJ2-7 - - TRBV5-1 TGCGCCAGCAGCTCCGCAGGGGGGGACTACGAGCAGTACTTC CASSSAGGDYEQYF
TRBJ1-1 TRBD1 - TRBV7-2 TGTGCCAGCAGCTGGGGGACAGGGGGTAGTGAAGCTTTCTTT CASSWGTGGSEAFF
TRBJ2-1 TRBD2 many TRBV20-1 TGCAGTGCTAGAGCTGCGACTAGCGGGAACAATGAGCAGTTCTTC CSARAATSGNNEQFF
TRBJ2-2 - - TRBV9 TGTGCCAGCAGCCCTTCTCTCTTAAAATCTCATGCTGGATATCACACCGGGGAGCTGTTTTTT CASSPSLLKSHAGYHTGELFF
TRBJ1-3 - - TRBV29-1 TGCAGCCCCCCGGGCCCGGAGGGTTCTGGAAACACCATATATTTT CSPPGPEGSGNTIYF
TRBJ2-3 - many TRBV11-2 TGTGCCAGCAGCTTAGGGGGGCCGGGACTAATCACAGATACGCAGTATTTT CASSLGGPGLITDTQYF
TRBJ1-2 - few TRBV9 TGTGCCAGCAGCGTAGCAAGGGGTACTAACTATGGCTACACCTTC CASSVARGTNYGYTF
TRBJ2-5 TRBD2 few TRBV11-1 TGTGCCAGCAGCCCCCCTACTAGCGGGAGTTCCCACCAAGAGACCCAGTACTTC CASSPPTSGSSHQETQYF
TRBJ1-1 - few TRBV7-9 TGTGCCAGCAGCTTCCAGAGGACTGAAGCTTTCTTT CASSFQRTEAFF
TRBJ1-2 - few TRBV7-6 TGTGCCAGCAGCTTAAGTTTCGGTAGCTATGGCTACACCTTC CASSLSFGSYGYTF
TRBJ2-1 - - TRBV5-1 TGCGCCAGCAAGGGGGGAGGGTACGACTGGCAGTTCTTC CASKGGGYDWQFF
TRBJ2-7 TRBD1 - TRBV10-3 TGTGCCATCAGCATCGGACAGGGGGCCTCCTACGAGCAGTACTTC CAISIGQGASYEQYF
TRBJ2-7 - few TRBV12-3/TRBV12-4 TGTGCCAGCAGTTCCCCGTGGAGCGAGCAGTACTTC CASSSPWSEQYF
TRBJ2-3 TRBD1 - TRBV5-1 TGCGCCAGCAGCTTGGCTGGGGGCAGGGGGCGCACAGATACGCAGTATTTT CASSLAGGRGRTDTQYF
TRBJ2-4 - - TRBV21-1 TGTGCCAGCAGCAAACCGTTGGGGGGCGGAGCCAAAAACATTCAGTACTTC CASSKPLGGGAKNIQYF